These 2 T cell receptor beta chains came from one sample sequenced in a study of OX40 agonist ivuxolimab in advanced cancers. Data came from immunoSEQ multiplex PCR; TCRdb stores just in-frame clones and leaves some out. The sample consists of approximately 57,000 clones, more than 80% of them appearing once. The sequencing here drew on CD4+ or CD8+ T cells sorted from blood, taken in a trial of the OX40 agonist ivuxolimab. The origin of the receptors is an adult with an advanced solid tumor such as melanoma, head and neck, liver or kidney cancer.

The chain recombines TRBV19 with TRBJ1-5; D possibly corresponds to TRBD1 (6 bases). The V end was cut by 5 bases, the J end by 0 bases, with 17 bases between. Germline CDR1 reads LNHDA; CDR2 reads SQIVND (reference sequence). The CDR3 runs to 17 residues. The CDR3 loop reads CASSGQMGGYSNQPQHF. The CDR3 DNA reads as TGTGCCAGTAGTGGACAGATGGGGGGCTATAGCAATCAGCCCCAGCATTTT. Drawing the rest from reference TRBV19 and TRBJ1-5, the complete variable domain is DGGITQSPKYLFRKEGQNVTLSCEQNLNHDAMYWYRQDPGQGLRLIYYSQIVNDFQKGDIAEGYSVSREKKESFPLTVTSAQKNPTAFYLCASSGQMGGYSNQPQHFGDGTRLSIL.

The chain has TRBV7-6 and TRBJ2-7, with TRBD1 matching 7 bases. The germline V gene has CDR1 SGHVS and CDR2 FNYEAQ. Losses at the gene ends were 7 bases for V and 3 bases for J; bases not matched to a gene: 12. The CDR3 extends over 15 amino acids. CDR3 DNA: TGTGCCAGCAACCTCCATTCCCGGGACAGCTACGAGCAGTACTTC. It is translated as CASNLHSRDSYEQYF.